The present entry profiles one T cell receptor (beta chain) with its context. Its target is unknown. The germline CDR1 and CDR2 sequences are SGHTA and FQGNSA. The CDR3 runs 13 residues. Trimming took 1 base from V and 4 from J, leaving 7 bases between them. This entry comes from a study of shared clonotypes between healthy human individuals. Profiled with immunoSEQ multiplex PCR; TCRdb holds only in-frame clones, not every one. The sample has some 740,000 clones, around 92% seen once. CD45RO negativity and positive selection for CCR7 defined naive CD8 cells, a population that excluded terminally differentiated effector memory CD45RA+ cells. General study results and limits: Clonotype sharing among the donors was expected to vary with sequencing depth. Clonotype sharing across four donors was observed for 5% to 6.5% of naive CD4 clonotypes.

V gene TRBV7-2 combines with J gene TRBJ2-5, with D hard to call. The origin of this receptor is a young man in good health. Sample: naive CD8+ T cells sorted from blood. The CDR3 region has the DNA TGTGCCAGCAGCTTAGGGACCCGAGAGACCCAGTACTTC. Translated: CASSLGTRETQYF. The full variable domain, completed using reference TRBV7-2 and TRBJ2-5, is GAGVSQSPSNKVTEKGKDVELRCDPISGHTALYWYRQSLGQGLEFLIYFQGNSAPDKSGLPSDRFSAERTGGSVSTLTIQRTQQEDSAVYLCASSLGTRETQYFGPGTRLLVL.